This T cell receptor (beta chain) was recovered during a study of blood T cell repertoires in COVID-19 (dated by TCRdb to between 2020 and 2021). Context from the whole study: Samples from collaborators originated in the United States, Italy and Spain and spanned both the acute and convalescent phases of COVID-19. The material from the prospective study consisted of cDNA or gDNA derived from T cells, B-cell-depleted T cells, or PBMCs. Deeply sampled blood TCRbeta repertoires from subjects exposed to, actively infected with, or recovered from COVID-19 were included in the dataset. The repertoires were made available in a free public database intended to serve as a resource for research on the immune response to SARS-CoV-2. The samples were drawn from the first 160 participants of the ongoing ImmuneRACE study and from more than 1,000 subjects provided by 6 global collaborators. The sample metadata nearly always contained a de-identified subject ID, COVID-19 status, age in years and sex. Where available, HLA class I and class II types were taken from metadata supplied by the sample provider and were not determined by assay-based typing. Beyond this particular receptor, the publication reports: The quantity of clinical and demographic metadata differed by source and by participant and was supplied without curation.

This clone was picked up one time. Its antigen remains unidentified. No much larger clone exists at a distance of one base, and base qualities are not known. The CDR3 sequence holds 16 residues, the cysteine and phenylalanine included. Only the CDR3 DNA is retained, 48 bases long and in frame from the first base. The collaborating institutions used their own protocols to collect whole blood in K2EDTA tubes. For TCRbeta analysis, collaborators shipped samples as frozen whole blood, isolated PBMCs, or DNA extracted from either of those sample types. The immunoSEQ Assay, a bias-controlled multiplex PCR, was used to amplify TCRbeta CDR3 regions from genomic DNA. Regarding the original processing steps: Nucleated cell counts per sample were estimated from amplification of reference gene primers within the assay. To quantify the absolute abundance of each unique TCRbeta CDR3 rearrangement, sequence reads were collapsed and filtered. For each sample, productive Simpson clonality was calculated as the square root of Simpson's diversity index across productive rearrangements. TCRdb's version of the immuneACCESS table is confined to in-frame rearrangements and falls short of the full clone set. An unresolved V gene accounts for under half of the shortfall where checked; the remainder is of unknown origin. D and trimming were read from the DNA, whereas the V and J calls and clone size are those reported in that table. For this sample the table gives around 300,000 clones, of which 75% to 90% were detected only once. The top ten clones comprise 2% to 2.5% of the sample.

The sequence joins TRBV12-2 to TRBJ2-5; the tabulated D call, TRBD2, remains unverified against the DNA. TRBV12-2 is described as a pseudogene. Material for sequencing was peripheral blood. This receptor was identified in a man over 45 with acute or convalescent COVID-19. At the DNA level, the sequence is TGTGCAAGTCGCCCCTGCGGGACTCCCGGTGTGGAGACCCAGTACTTC. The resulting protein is CASRPCGTPGVETQYF.